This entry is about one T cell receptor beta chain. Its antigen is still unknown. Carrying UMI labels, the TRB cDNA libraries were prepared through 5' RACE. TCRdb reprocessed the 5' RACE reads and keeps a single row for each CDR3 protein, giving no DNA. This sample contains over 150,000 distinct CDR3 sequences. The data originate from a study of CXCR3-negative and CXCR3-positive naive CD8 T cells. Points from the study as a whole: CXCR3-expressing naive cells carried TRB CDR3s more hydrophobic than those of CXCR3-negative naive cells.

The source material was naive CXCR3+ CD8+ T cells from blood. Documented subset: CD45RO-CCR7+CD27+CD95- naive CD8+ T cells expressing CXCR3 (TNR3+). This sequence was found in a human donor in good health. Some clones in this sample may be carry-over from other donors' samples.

The CDR3 reads CASSLGGTSGAKNIQYF. The chain joins TRBV7-9 to TRBJ2-4; the D call of TRBD2 rests on TCRdb alone, since no DNA is present to check it. The germline V gene has CDR1 SEHNR and CDR2 FQNEAQ (reference sequence). The CDR3 runs 17 residues.